This T cell receptor (beta chain) came from a study of shared clonotypes between healthy human individuals. Study-wide background: Ranging from 18 to 49 in age, donors were two women and a few men. Broader study findings: Estimated richness values were generally larger in naive subsets than in memory subsets.

Method: immunoSEQ multiplex PCR; TCRdb's copy keeps in-frame clones and lacks some. The sample holds roughly 1.5 million clones, approximately 98% seen once. As concerns this clone: Antigen specificity is unknown.

Nashville, Tennessee was home to all donors, who were Caucasian adults. CD4+ cell separation produced CD45RA+ naive and CD45RA-negative memory subsets. Trimming left V 0 bases short and J 2 bases short, with 8 bases between. This CDR3 region has 14 residues. Germline-derived CDR1 and CDR2 are LGHNA and YSLEER. The sequencing input was naive CD4+ T cells sorted from blood. The subset is: CD45RA+ positively selected. This TCR was sampled from a man younger than 40 in good health. The genes are TRBV4-3 and TRBJ2-7, with unresolved D. The CDR3, as DNA: TGCGCCAGCAGCCAAGACCCTAGTGCCTACGAGCAGTACTTC. Protein sequence: CASSQDPSAYEQYF.